The sequence of this T cell receptor beta chain was determined in a study of PD-L1 blockade in urothelial cancer. The overall study: Every 3 weeks, patients received intravenous atezolizumab 1,200 mg, beginning 2014. Males with urothelial cancer arising in the bladder constituted most of the 29 patients. Blood samples had a median of around 150,000 T cells.

TCRdb's table, derived via immunoSEQ multiplex PCR, lists solely in-frame clones and lacks some. The data contain 80,000 to 95,000 clones, over 65% of them singletons. The time point: peripheral blood 6 weeks after treatment start. Samples spanned pretreatment and treatment, with 1 to 8 time points per patient. V was pared by 0 bases and J by 1 base, with 9 bases between. The CDR3 has 15 residues. Germline V gives CDR1 SGDLS, CDR2 YYNGEE. The input for sequencing was PBMCs, taken around atezolizumab (anti-PD-L1) treatment. The chain couples TRBV9 to TRBJ2-3; maybe TRBD2 (5 bases). This clonotype was obtained from a man in his 70s with urothelial cancer. DNA for the CDR3: TGTGCCAGCAGCGTAGTCGAGGAGGGCACAGATACGCAGTATTTT. This translates into CASSVVEEGTDTQYF.